The source of this T cell receptor (beta chain) is a study of identical twins. General study findings and limits: The degree of excess twin sharing was weaker in beta out-of-frame sequences.

The CDR3 contains 13 residues. Germline V gene sequence: CDR1 SGHRS, CDR2 YFSETQ. Trimming cost V 4 bases and J 0 bases, with 7 bases left between them. This clonotype was detected only a few times. Its specificity is not known. MiXCR, run by TCRdb on the 5' RACE reads, gives a single entry per CDR3 protein. In the table there are about 920,000 distinct CDR3 sequences, 9% to 15% of which are singletons. The data also belong to a second study, concerning yellow fever vaccine responses in identical twins.

The clonotype originates from a young woman in good health. Sequencing was done on a sample of PBMCs. The chain recombines TRBV5-1 with TRBJ2-5, with D unresolved. The CDR3 bases are TGCGCCAGCAGCCTCATCCACCAAGAGACCCAGTACTTC. As protein: CASSLIHQETQYF.